The 29 T cell receptor beta chains below come from one sample, sequenced in a study of blood T cell repertoires in COVID-19. The method was immunoSEQ multiplex PCR; TCRdb's version includes in-frame clones alone and lacks a portion of them. The sample has 190,000 or so clones, around 87% seen once. The sample consisted of peripheral blood. The receptors were gathered from a middle-aged man with active or convalescent COVID-19.

This chain links TRBV24-1 with TRBJ2-3; D remains ambiguous. The germline V gene encodes CDR1 KGHDR and CDR2 SFDVKD. This CDR3 spans 14 amino acids. V shed 3 bases and J shed 1 base, with 7 bases lying between them. The CDR3 protein is CATSDVVGTDTQYF. The DNA of the CDR3 is TGTGCCACCAGTGATGTCGTAGGCACAGATACGCAGTATTTT.

The gene calls are TRBV9 and TRBJ2-7; 8 bases are shared with TRBD2. Trimming removed 0 bases from V and 4 bases from J; junction bases left unmatched: 6. This CDR3 has 15 residues. Germline loops: CDR1 SGDLS, CDR2 YYNGEE. CDR3 nucleotide sequence: TGTGCCAGCAGCGTAGTCGGGGGGGGCTTGTACGAGCAGTACTTC. Encoded protein: CASSVVGGGLYEQYF. The entire variable domain, with the rest obtained from reference TRBV9 and TRBJ2-7, is as follows: DSGVTQTPKHLITATGQRVTLRCSPRSGDLSVYWYQQSLDQGLQFLIQYYNGEERAKGNILERFSAQQFPDLHSELNLSSLELGDSALYFCASSVVGGGLYEQYFGPGTRLTVT.

V usage is TRBV11-2 and J usage is TRBJ2-1; 10 positions match TRBD2. The CDR3 contains 15 residues. Trimming at V came to 8 bases and at J to 7 bases, leaving 11 bases not matched to a gene. Germline values: CDR1 SGHAT, CDR2 FQNNGV. As DNA, the CDR3 is TGTGCCAGCCGGCAGCGGGGGGGCGCGTTTAATGAGCAGTTCTTC. Protein product: CASRQRGGAFNEQFF.

The V and J genes are TRBV5-6 and TRBJ1-4, with 9 bases identical to TRBD1. V shed 4 bases and J 0 bases; nucleotides not matched to a gene: 4. CDR1 is SGHDT, CDR2 YYEEEE, per germline. This CDR3 has 16 amino acids. As DNA, the CDR3 is TGTGCCAGCAGCCGACAGGGGGTAACAACTAATGAAAAACTGTTTTTT. Its protein product is CASSRQGVTTNEKLFF.

V usage is TRBV5-1 and J usage is TRBJ1-3, with 9 bases fitting TRBD1. V trimming: 4 bases; J trimming: 2 bases; junction bases outside the gene matches: 4. In germline, CDR1 is SGHRS, CDR2 YFSETQ. The CDR3 loop spans 15 amino acids. CDR3 region: CASSLQGAAGNTIYF. CDR3 nucleotide sequence: TGCGCCAGCAGCCTACAGGGGGCAGCTGGAAACACCATATATTTT.

This clone has a single count. The chain joins TRBV4-2 to TRBJ2-3; D perhaps matches TRBD1 (6 bases). There are 16 residues in the CDR3. The germline CDR1 and CDR2 sequences are LGHNA and YNFKEQ. The ends were cut back, 1 base at V and 6 bases at J, with 17 bases in the middle. Here the CDR3 DNA reads TGTGCCAGCAGCCAAGGAAACAGGGCCAGGATGGATACGCAGTATTTT. Translating gives CASSQGNRARMDTQYF.

The CDR3 spells CASSHDRSYGYTF. The CDR3 nucleotides are TGTGCCAGCAGCCACGACAGATCATATGGCTACACCTTC. The chain carries TRBV28 and TRBJ1-2; D is possibly TRBD1 (5 bases). This CDR3 contains 13 residues. Germline CDR1 reads MDHEN; CDR2 reads SYDVKM. V was cut by 6 bases and J by 5 bases, with 13 bases left in between.

The rearrangement joins TRBV27 to TRBJ2-7; 7 bases fit TRBD1. The V gene's germline CDR1 is MNHEY and CDR2 SMNVEV (reference sequence). The CDR3 loop spans 11 amino acids. J lost 6 bases, V lost 9 bases, and 5 bases had no gene match. The CDR3 is CASYSGGEQYF. Here the CDR3 DNA reads TGTGCCAGTTACTCAGGGGGCGAGCAGTACTTC.

V usage is TRBV5-1 and J usage is TRBJ2-2; 7 bases line up with TRBD1. The CDR3 contains 15 residues. V lost 1 base, J lost 3 bases, and 3 bases stayed unmatched. Germline V gene data show CDR1 as SGHRS and CDR2 as YFSETQ. The CDR3 reads CASSLTTGDTGELFF. The CDR3 nucleotides are TGCGCCAGCAGCTTGACTACAGGGGACACCGGGGAGCTGTTTTTT. Combining the CDR3 with reference TRBV5-1 and TRBJ2-2 gives the whole variable domain KAGVTQTPRYLIKTRGQQVTLSCSPISGHRSVSWYQQTPGQGLQFLFEYFSETQRNKGNFPGRFSGRQFSNSRSEMNVSTLELGDSALYLCASSLTTGDTGELFFGEGSRLTVL.

This chain uses TRBV7-4 with TRBJ2-7; 9 nucleotides match TRBD1. The CDR3 runs to 16 residues. V was clipped by 5 bases and J by 2 bases; unmatched bases: 10. Germline lookup yields CDR1 SGHVT and CDR2 SQSDAQ. The CDR3 sequence: CASSAWDREVTYEQYF. The DNA of the CDR3 is TGTGCCAGCAGCGCCTGGGACAGGGAGGTCACCTACGAGCAGTACTTC.

J is TRBJ1-2 and V is TRBV3-1 (or the pseudogene TRBV3-2); D is ambiguous. The CDR3 sequence is 15 residues long. V was clipped by 1 base and J by 1 base, with 10 bases between them. CDR1 and CDR2 from the germline V gene are LGHDT and YNNKEL (reference sequence). This CDR3 reads CASSQGLGSNYGYTF. The CDR3 DNA reads as TGTGCCAGCAGCCAAGGGCTTGGCAGTAACTATGGCTACACCTTC.

The rearrangement links TRBV6-2 or TRBV6-3 to TRBJ1-1, with no clear D. V was cut by 0 bases and J by 6 bases, with 11 bases left in between. The length of the CDR3 is 14 residues. The germline CDR1 and CDR2 sequences are MNHEY and SVGEGT. In nucleotides, the CDR3 is TGTGCCAGCAGTTACTCGAGGCTCGATTCTGAAGCTTTCTTT. Translation: CASSYSRLDSEAFF.

This chain connects TRBV19 to TRBJ2-1, with D perhaps matching TRBD1 (5 bases). The CDR3 sequence is 13 residues long. V lost 10 bases to trimming and J lost 4 bases, with 14 bases between them. The V gene's germline CDR1 is LNHDA and CDR2 SQIVND (reference sequence). CDR3 in DNA: TGTGCCACATACGGACAAGGTTACAATGAGCAGTTCTTC. It codes for CATYGQGYNEQFF.

The genes are TRBV25-1 and TRBJ1-2; D is ambiguous. Between the trimmed V and J ends, which lost 4 bases and 5 bases, there was a span of 11 bases. Germline V gene sequence: CDR1 MGHDK, CDR2 SYGVNS. The CDR3 contains 13 residues. CDR3 in amino acids: CASSGVGAYGYTF. The CDR3 DNA follows: TGTGCCAGCAGTGGGGTGGGCGCGTATGGCTACACCTTC.

The chain combines TRBV5-4 with TRBJ1-2, with TRBD1 matching over 12 bases. J lost 3 bases, V lost 9 bases, and 9 bases had no gene match. Per germline, CDR1 SGHNT and CDR2 YYREEE (reference sequence). The CDR3 extends over 15 amino acids. The CDR3 is CATWDRGRPDYGYTF. The CDR3 bases are TGTGCCACCTGGGACAGGGGGCGCCCGGACTATGGCTACACCTTC.

This rearrangement joins TRBV3-1 (or the pseudogene TRBV3-2) to TRBJ2-5; TRBD1 agrees at 9 bases. The V and J ends lost 5 bases and 4 bases, in that order; junction bases with no gene match: 2. CDR3 length equals 13 residues. Germline V gene lookup returns CDR1 LGHDT and CDR2 YNNKEL (reference sequence). The CDR3 reads CASSYRGRETQYF. In nucleotides, the CDR3 is TGTGCCAGCAGCTACAGGGGGCGAGAGACCCAGTACTTC.

This chain joins TRBV5-6 and TRBJ2-1; 10 nucleotides match TRBD1. Germline V CDR1 and CDR2: SGHDT, YYEEEE. This CDR3 contains 14 residues. Losses at the gene ends were 5 bases for V and 11 bases for J; bases not matched to a gene: 10. CDR3 amino acids: CASSRGQGLGQQFF. DNA for the CDR3: TGTGCCAGCAGTCGGGGACAGGGGCTTGGGCAGCAGTTCTTC.

The chain joins TRBV14 to TRBJ2-3, with D uncertain. Germline CDR1 reads SGHDN; CDR2 reads FVKESK. This CDR3 region has 13 residues. The V and J ends lost 2 bases and 2 bases respectively, with 5 bases between them. The DNA of the CDR3 is TGTGCCAGCAGCCAAACTACCACAGATACGCAGTATTTT. The encoded protein is CASSQTTTDTQYF.

The chain joins TRBV7-6 to TRBJ1-1; D gene uncertain. Per the germline V gene, CDR1 is SGHVS and CDR2 is FNYEAQ. There are 13 residues in the CDR3. V lost 0 bases and J lost 1, with 3 bases in between. CDR3 sequence: CASSLARNTEAFF. CDR3 bases: TGTGCCAGCAGCTTAGCTAGGAACACTGAAGCTTTCTTT.

In its sample, this clone was seen a few times. The chain combines TRBV6-2 or TRBV6-3 with TRBJ2-2; 9 bases are a match to TRBD1. The germline V gene has CDR1 MNHEY and CDR2 SVGEGT. This CDR3 has 16 residues. The V and J ends lost 5 bases and 6 bases, in that order; junction bases with no gene match: 10. CDR3 loop: CASSTGTGYRPGELFF. The DNA for the CDR3 is TGTGCCAGCAGTACGGGGACAGGGTATCGTCCCGGGGAGCTGTTTTTT.

This chain links TRBV2 with TRBJ2-5, with 14 nucleotides matching TRBD2. CDR1 is SNHLY, CDR2 FYNNEI, per germline. V shed 6 bases and J 5 bases; nucleotides not matched to a gene: 8. The CDR3 contains 16 residues. CDR3 coding DNA: TGTGCCAGCAGAGGGACTAGCGGGGGTGCAGGGGAGACCCAGTACTTC. Its protein is CASRGTSGGAGETQYF.

This chain joins TRBV15 and TRBJ1-3; tentative D call: TRBD1 (5 bases). Germline CDR1 and CDR2: LNHNV and YYDKDF (reference sequence). V lost 1 base and J 2 bases, leaving 15 bases between the germline ends. This CDR3 is built from 17 residues. CDR3 sequence reads: CATSRAGGAITGNTIYF. As DNA, the CDR3 is TGTGCCACCAGCAGAGCTGGAGGGGCCATAACTGGAAACACCATATATTTT.

In its sample, this clone was seen once. The chain couples TRBV15 to TRBJ2-2; 10 bases line up with TRBD2. With 9 bases clipped from V and 1 base from J, the junction kept 8 bases outside the gene matches. CDR3 size: 16 residues. Germline assignment: CDR1 LNHNV and CDR2 YYDKDF (reference sequence). Here the CDR3 DNA reads TGTGCCACGGACGGGGGACTAGCGCTGAACACCGGGGAGCTGTTTTTT. Its translation is CATDGGLALNTGELFF.

The chain employs TRBV7-9 and TRBJ2-5, with 7 bases aligning to TRBD1. CDR1 and CDR2 from the germline V gene are SEHNR and FQNEAQ (reference sequence). There are 16 residues in the CDR3. The junction had 11 bases not matched to a gene; V was cut back by 6 bases and J by 1 base. The CDR3 sequence: CASRHTGDHPQETQYF. The CDR3 DNA follows: TGTGCCAGCAGGCACACAGGGGACCATCCCCAAGAGACCCAGTACTTC.

This rearrangement joins TRBV7-8 to TRBJ2-1; 8 nucleotides line up with TRBD1. After removal of 1 base from V and 7 bases from J, the junction contained 0 bases not matched to a gene. CDR1 SGHVS and CDR2 FQNEAQ come from the germline V gene. The CDR3 contains 13 residues. DNA of the CDR3: TGTGCCAGCAGCTTAGACAGGGGGAATGAGCAGTTCTTC. It is translated as CASSLDRGNEQFF.

This chain uses TRBV7-9 with TRBJ2-3, with 8 bases identical to TRBD2. V dropped 1 base and J dropped 4; count of bases not matched to a gene: 7. The CDR3 spans 16 residues. The germline V gene has CDR1 SEHNR and CDR2 FQNEAQ (reference sequence). The DNA of the CDR3 is TGTGCCAGCAGCTTAGAGCTAGCGGGCCTCCCAGATACGCAGTATTTT. Protein: CASSLELAGLPDTQYF.

This chain connects TRBV11-2 to TRBJ2-7; weak D call: TRBD2 (6 bases). Per germline, CDR1 SGHAT and CDR2 FQNNGV. The V end was cut by 3 bases, the J end by 0 bases, with 15 bases between. The CDR3 totals 16 residues. Here the CDR3 DNA reads TGTGCCAGCAGCTTCGGGAGACTGACAAGCTCCTACGAGCAGTACTTC. It encodes CASSFGRLTSSYEQYF.

This clone has a single count. The chain carries TRBV28 and TRBJ1-2; 8 positions agree with TRBD1. The CDR3 sequence is 15 residues long. The germline V gene has CDR1 MDHEN and CDR2 SYDVKM. After removal of 6 bases from V and 4 bases from J, the junction contained 10 bases not matched to a gene. The CDR3 DNA reads as TGTGCCAGCAGCCCGGGACAGGCAAACATCTATGGCTACACCTTC. Its protein is CASSPGQANIYGYTF.

This chain joins TRBV9 and TRBJ2-2, with D perhaps TRBD2 (5 bases). The CDR3 runs to 15 residues. Trimming took off 0 bases at V and 4 bases at J, with 10 bases between the two ends. Germline V gene data show CDR1 as SGDLS and CDR2 as YYNGEE. This CDR3 is CASSVAVGSTGELFF. CDR3 bases: TGTGCCAGCAGCGTAGCGGTAGGGAGCACCGGGGAGCTGTTTTTT.